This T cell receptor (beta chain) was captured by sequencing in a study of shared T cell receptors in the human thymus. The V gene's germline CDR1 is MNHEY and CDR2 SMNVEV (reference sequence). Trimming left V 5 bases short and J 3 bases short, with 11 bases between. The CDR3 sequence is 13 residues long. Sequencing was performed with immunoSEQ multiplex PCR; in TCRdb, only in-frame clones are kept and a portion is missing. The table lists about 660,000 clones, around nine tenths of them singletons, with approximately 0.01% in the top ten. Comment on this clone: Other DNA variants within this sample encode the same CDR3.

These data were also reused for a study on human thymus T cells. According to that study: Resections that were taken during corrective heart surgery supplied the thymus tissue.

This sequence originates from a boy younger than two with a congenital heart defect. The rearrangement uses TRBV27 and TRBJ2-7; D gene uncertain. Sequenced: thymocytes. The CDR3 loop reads CASSPTGGYEQYF. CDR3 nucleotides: TGTGCCAGCAGTCCCACCGGCGGCTACGAGCAGTACTTC.